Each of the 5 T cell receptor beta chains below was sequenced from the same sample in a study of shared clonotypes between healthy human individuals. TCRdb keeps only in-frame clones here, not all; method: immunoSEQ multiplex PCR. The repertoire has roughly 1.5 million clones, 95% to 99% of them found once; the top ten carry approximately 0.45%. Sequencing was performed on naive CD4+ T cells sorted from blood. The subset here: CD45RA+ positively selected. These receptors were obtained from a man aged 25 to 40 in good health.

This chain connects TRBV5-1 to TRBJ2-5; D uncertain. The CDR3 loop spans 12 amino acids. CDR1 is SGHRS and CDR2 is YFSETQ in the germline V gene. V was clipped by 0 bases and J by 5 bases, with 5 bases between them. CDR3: CASSLGYETQYF. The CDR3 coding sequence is TGCGCCAGCAGCTTGGGTTACGAGACCCAGTACTTC.

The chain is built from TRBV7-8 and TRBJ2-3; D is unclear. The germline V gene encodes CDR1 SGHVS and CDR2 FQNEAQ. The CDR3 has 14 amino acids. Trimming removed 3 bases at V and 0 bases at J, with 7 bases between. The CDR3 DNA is TGTGCCAGCAGCTTCGGGCTGAGCACAGATACGCAGTATTTT. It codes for CASSFGLSTDTQYF.

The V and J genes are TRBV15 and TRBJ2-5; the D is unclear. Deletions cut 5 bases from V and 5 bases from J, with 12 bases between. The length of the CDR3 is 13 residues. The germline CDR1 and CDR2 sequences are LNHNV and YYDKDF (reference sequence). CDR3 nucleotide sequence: TGTGCCACCAGCGTTCGGAGTGCCGAGACCCAGTACTTC. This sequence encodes CATSVRSAETQYF. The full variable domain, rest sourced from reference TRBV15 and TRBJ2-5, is DAMVIQNPRYQVTQFGKPVTLSCSQTLNHNVMYWYQQKSSQAPKLLFHYYDKDFNNEADTPDNFQSRRPNTSFCFLDIRSPGLGDTAMYLCATSVRSAETQYFGPGTRLLVL.

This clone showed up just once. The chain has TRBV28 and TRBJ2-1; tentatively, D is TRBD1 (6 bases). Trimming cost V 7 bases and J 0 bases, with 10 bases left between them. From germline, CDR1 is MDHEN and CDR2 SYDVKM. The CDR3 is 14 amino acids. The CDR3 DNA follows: TGTGCCAGCAAGGGACAAAACTCCTACAATGAGCAGTTCTTC. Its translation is CASKGQNSYNEQFF.

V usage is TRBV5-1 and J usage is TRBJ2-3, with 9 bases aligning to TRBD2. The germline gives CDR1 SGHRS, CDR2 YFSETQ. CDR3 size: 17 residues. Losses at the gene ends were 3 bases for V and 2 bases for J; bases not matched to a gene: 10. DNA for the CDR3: TGCGCCAGCAGCTACACCGGGACTAGCAGACCCACAGATACGCAGTATTTT. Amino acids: CASSYTGTSRPTDTQYF.